These T cell receptor beta chains were read from a single sample in a study of T cells in localized non-small cell lung cancer. The protocol was immunoSEQ multiplex PCR, while the TCRdb copy is restricted to in-frame clones and leaves out a portion. The sample lists some 1,800 clones; 25% to 30% were seen once. The sample consisted of normal lung tissue next to the tumor, taken before any cancer treatment. These receptor sequences come from a female donor aged 60 or older with stage I lung adenocarcinoma. CDR3s include the opening cysteine and the closing phenylalanine or tryptophan. The order of the fields is clone size, V gene, J gene, D gene, CDR3 DNA, CDR3 protein. D genes are given only for firm matches. Rows give clone size only sometimes, using once, few, many, or a class for an expanded clone.

medium-sized,TRBV11-3,TRBJ2-7,-,TGTGCCAGCAGCCCTCCGGCGGGACCCGCGGCCGAGCAGTACTTC,CASSPPAGPAAEQYF
-,TRBV11-3,TRBJ2-1,TRBD2,TGTGCCAGCAGCTTTTCCGGACTAGCGGACCACAATGAGCAGTTCTTC,CASSFSGLADHNEQFF
few,TRBV18,TRBJ1-2,-,TGTGCCAGCTCACCACCGTCGATCCCCGAGTATGGCTACACCTTC,CASSPPSIPEYGYTF
-,TRBV15,TRBJ2-7,-,TGTGCCAGCAGCCCCAGAGGGAATCAACTCTACGAGCAGTACTTC,CASSPRGNQLYEQYF
-,TRBV30,TRBJ2-2,-,TGTGCCTGGAGTGGCACGACCGGGGAGCTGTTTTTT,CAWSGTTGELFF
few,TRBV11-3,TRBJ2-7,-,TGTGCCAGCAGCATCAACCCCGGTCACTACGAGCAGTACTTC,CASSINPGHYEQYF
-,TRBV18,TRBJ2-1,TRBD1,TGTGCCAGCGGTCAGGGGGCCGGCTCCTACAATGAGCAGTTCTTC,CASGQGAGSYNEQFF
-,TRBV9,TRBJ1-2,-,TGTGCCAGCAGTGGGCGGGACTACAGGGCTGGCTACACCTTC,CASSGRDYRAGYTF
-,TRBV14,TRBJ2-7,-,TGTGCCAGCAGCCAAGACAACGGGGAAGAGCAGTACTTC,CASSQDNGEEQYF
-,TRBV15,TRBJ2-1,TRBD2,TGTGCCACCAGCATCGGGCGGGAGGGTTACAATGAGCAGTTCTTC,CATSIGREGYNEQFF
-,TRBV9,TRBJ1-1,-,TGTGCCAGCAGTCCCGAGAGGGTGAATACTGAAGCTTTCTTT,CASSPERVNTEAFF
-,TRBV6-7,TRBJ1-4,-,TGTGCCAGCAGCGCTACCGGGACCGTTAATGAAAAACTGTTTTTT,CASSATGTVNEKLFF
-,TRBV19,TRBJ1-5,TRBD1,TGTGCCAGTAGCTGGGGACAGGGGGCAGGACAGCCCCAGCATTTT,CASSWGQGAGQPQHF
-,TRBV19,TRBJ1-5,-,TGTGCCAGTTTCTCCCCCGGGGTGCTCAATCAGCCCCAGCATTTT,CASFSPGVLNQPQHF
few,TRBV6-8,TRBJ2-1,TRBD1,TGTGCCAGCAGTGACCGGGGACAGGGGGCGAGAAAGGAGCAGTTCTTC,CASSDRGQGARKEQFF
-,TRBV6-8,TRBJ1-1,-,TGTGCCAGCAGCTCTAGGGAGTCGGACACTGAAGCTTTCTTT,CASSSRESDTEAFF
few,TRBV11-3,TRBJ2-5,TRBD2,TGTGCCAGCAGACTAGCGGGGGCTCAAGAGACCCAGTACTTC,CASRLAGAQETQYF
-,TRBV18,TRBJ1-1,-,TGTGCCAGCTCTCAGGGCCAGAACATTGAAGCTTTCTTT,CASSQGQNIEAFF
few,TRBV9,TRBJ2-7,-,TGTGCCAGCAGCGTAAGCCAGGAGGCCTACGAGCAGTACTTC,CASSVSQEAYEQYF
-,TRBV28,TRBJ1-1,-,TGTGCCAGCAAGCTGCCATTGTCCCTTCCGACTGAAGCTTTCTTT,CASKLPLSLPTEAFF
-,TRBV23-1,TRBJ2-1,-,TGCGCCAGCAGTCCCCCGAGCTCCTACAATGAGCAGTTCTTC,CASSPPSSYNEQFF
few,TRBV29-1,TRBJ1-2,TRBD1,TGCAGCGGGGGACAGGGCGACTATGGCTACACCTTC,CSGGQGDYGYTF
-,TRBV19,TRBJ1-3,-,TGTGCCAGTCACAGGGATCCTGGAAACACCATATATTTT,CASHRDPGNTIYF